The 12 T cell receptor beta chains in this list originate from one sample, sequenced in a study of blood T cell repertoires in COVID-19 (dated by TCRdb to 2018 to 2020). The library was made by the immunoSEQ multiplex PCR assay. The immuneACCESS repertoire file appears here via TCRdb, limited to in-frame rearrangements. These files lack a portion of the clones; in checked studies, under half of the deficit traces to unresolved V genes, and the cause of the others is not known. The sample records fewer than 250,000 clones, 89% of which are singletons. Of the sample, around 6.5% falls within the top ten clones. Input material: peripheral blood. These receptors were obtained from a man aged 55-75 years who had recovered from COVID-19.

With regard to this clone: Other DNA sequences within the sample encode an identical CDR3. The chain recombines TRBV19 with TRBJ2-1; the D is unclear. Per germline, CDR1 LNHDA and CDR2 SQIVND (reference sequence). This CDR3 region has 13 residues. V dropped 3 bases and J dropped 4 bases, with 7 bases sitting between them. CDR3 DNA: TGTGCCAGTAGTATGGGCCCGTACAATGAGCAGTTCTTC. This gives the protein CASSMGPYNEQFF.

The chain is built from TRBV4-2 and TRBJ2-5, with TRBD2 matching 9 bases. Germline assignment: CDR1 LGHNA and CDR2 YNFKEQ. The CDR3 has 15 residues. With V trimmed by 5 bases and J by 2 bases, 6 bases remained unmatched. CDR3 loop: CASSDRTSDQETQYF. CDR3 coding DNA: TGTGCCAGCAGCGATCGGACTAGCGATCAAGAGACCCAGTACTTC.

The rearrangement joins TRBV9 to TRBJ2-3; 7 bases match TRBD1. Germline V CDR1 and CDR2: SGDLS, YYNGEE. The CDR3 runs to 14 residues. The ends lost 3 bases at V and 3 bases at J; junction bases unmatched: 4. CDR3 amino acids: CASSGTGLTDTQYF. DNA of the CDR3: TGTGCCAGCAGCGGGACAGGTCTGACAGATACGCAGTATTTT.

V usage is TRBV4-2 and J usage is TRBJ1-6; maybe TRBD1 (6 bases). Trimming cost V 1 base and J 1 base, with 14 bases left between them. Germline assignment: CDR1 LGHNA and CDR2 YNFKEQ. The CDR3 extends over 18 amino acids. The CDR3 spells CASSQGAQGQSYNSPLHF. In nucleotides, the CDR3 is TGTGCCAGCAGCCAAGGGGCGCAGGGGCAGTCCTATAATTCACCCCTCCACTTT.

The V call is TRBV19, the J call TRBJ2-2; perhaps TRBD2 as D (6 bases). The V end lost 2 bases, the J end lost 5 bases, and 9 bases lay between the germline ends. Germline loops: CDR1 LNHDA, CDR2 SQIVND (reference sequence). The CDR3 consists of 14 residues. The CDR3 nucleotides are TGTGCCAGTAGTATAAATGCGGGAACCGGGGAGCTGTTTTTT. The encoded protein is CASSINAGTGELFF.

V usage is TRBV19 and J usage is TRBJ1-2, with 9 bases matching TRBD1. Germline V gene data show CDR1 as LNHDA and CDR2 as SQIVND (reference sequence). This CDR3 contains 14 residues. After removal of 3 bases from V and 7 bases from J, the junction contained 6 bases not matched to a gene. CDR3 sequence (DNA): TGTGCCAGTAGTATGGGGACAGGGTACGGTGGCTACACCTTC. The encoded protein is CASSMGTGYGGYTF.

J is TRBJ2-3 and V is TRBV13; 8 nucleotides match TRBD2. Germline assignment: CDR1 PRHDT and CDR2 FYEKMQ (reference sequence). With 6 bases clipped from V and 3 bases from J, the junction kept 8 bases outside the gene matches. CDR3 length equals 15 residues. CDR3 DNA sequence: TGTGCCAGCAGTAGGAGCGGGAGATGGACAGATACGCAGTATTTT. Translation gives CASSRSGRWTDTQYF.

The gene calls are TRBV5-6 and TRBJ2-7; D possibly corresponds to TRBD2 (6 bases). There are 13 residues in the CDR3. Germline-derived CDR1 and CDR2 are SGHDT and YYEEEE. V gave up 4 bases and J gave up 5 bases, with 13 bases separating them. CDR3: CASSIGTLHEQYF. CDR3 bases: TGTGCCAGCAGCATCGGGACTCTCCACGAGCAGTACTTC.

Concerning this clone itself: The identical CDR3 is also encoded by other nucleotide sequences in the sample. The chain combines TRBV19 with TRBJ1-5, with D tentatively TRBD1 (6 bases). The V gene lost 5 bases and the J gene lost 7 bases, with 12 bases spanning the gap. In germline, CDR1 is LNHDA, CDR2 SQIVND (reference sequence). The CDR3 runs to 13 residues. The CDR3 loop is CASSPRTDQPQHF. In DNA form, the CDR3 reads TGTGCCAGTAGTCCCCGGACAGACCAGCCCCAGCATTTT. The entire variable domain, with the rest obtained from reference TRBV19 and TRBJ1-5, is as follows: DGGITQSPKYLFRKEGQNVTLSCEQNLNHDAMYWYRQDPGQGLRLIYYSQIVNDFQKGDIAEGYSVSREKKESFPLTVTSAQKNPTAFYLCASSPRTDQPQHFGDGTRLSIL.

The chain joins TRBV19 to TRBJ2-1; the match to TRBD2 covers 12 bases. J lost 7 bases, V lost 8 bases, and 6 bases had no gene match. The CDR3 has 14 amino acids. Germline CDR1 and CDR2: LNHDA and SQIVND (reference sequence). CDR3 coding DNA: TGTGCCAGTGGTGGGACTAGCGGGTTGAATGAGCAGTTCTTC. Translation gives CASGGTSGLNEQFF.

CDR3 DNA: TGTGCCAGCAGTGTTACAGGGGGAGGCACTGAAGCTTTCTTT. Its protein is CASSVTGGGTEAFF. The chain carries TRBV25-1 and TRBJ1-1, with 8 bases identical to TRBD1. The CDR3 spans 14 residues. From germline, CDR1 is MGHDK and CDR2 SYGVNS. Trimming at V came to 4 bases and at J to 4 bases, leaving 5 bases not matched to a gene.

This chain joins TRBV11-2 and TRBJ1-1; 7 positions match TRBD1. The V segment lost 5 bases and the J segment 0 bases; nucleotides outside the gene matches: 15. CDR3 length: 18 amino acids. Per the germline V gene, CDR1 is SGHAT and CDR2 is FQNNGV. CDR3 residues: CASSLGTAATYMNTEAFF. In DNA form, the CDR3 reads TGTGCCAGCAGCCTAGGGACAGCCGCGACCTATATGAACACTGAAGCTTTCTTT.